These T cell receptor beta chains were read from a single sample in a study of Graves' ophthalmopathy and Graves' hyperthyroidism. From the multiplex PCR reads, TCRdb called clonotypes with MiXCR, one entry per CDR3 protein. The sample consists of under 350,000 distinct CDR3 sequences, 17% of them appearing once. Source material: peripheral blood. The receptors shown here come from an adult man with Graves' ophthalmopathy. The CDR3 runs from the conserved cysteine through the conserved F or W. D genes are given only for firm matches. Expanded clones get a size class; other rows say once, few or many, or leave the size out.

TRBD2	many	TRBV27	TRBJ2-5	CASSLNRPSGGWETQYF	TGTGCCAGCAGTTTAAATCGGCCTAGCGGGGGTTGGGAGACCCAGTACTTC
.	.	TRBV11-2	TRBJ2-7	CASSPGGQFYERYF	TGTGCCAGCAGCCCGGGGGGACAGTTCTACGAGCGGTACTTC
.	many	TRBV12-3/TRBV12-4	TRBJ1-5	CASSFRQGINQPQHF	TGTGCCAGCAGTTTCCGGCAGGGTATAAATCAGCCCCAGCATTTT
.	.	TRBV6-1	TRBJ2-7	CASRRGASSYEQYF	TGTGCCAGCAGGAGGGGGGCGAGCTCCTACGAGCAGTACTTC
.	many	TRBV11-2	TRBJ1-1	CASSTPPMNTEAFF	TGTGCCAGCAGCACCCCTCCAATGAACACTGAAGCTTTCTTT
TRBD1	many	TRBV5-1	TRBJ2-7	CASSLATGTGDEQYF	TGCGCCAGCAGCCTAGCTACCGGGACAGGGGACGAGCAGTACTTC
.	many	TRBV13	TRBJ1-2	CASSSPLSEHGYTF	TGTGCCAGCAGCTCCCCCTTGTCAGAACATGGCTACACCTTC
.	many	TRBV30	TRBJ1-2	CAWSVRGYYGYTF	TGTGCCTGGAGTGTCCGGGGTTATTATGGCTACACCTTC
.	many	TRBV6-1	TRBJ1-2	CASRLDGNYGYTF	TGTGCCAGCAGGCTCGACGGAAACTATGGCTACACCTTC
TRBD1	many	TRBV5-1	TRBJ2-5	CASSIDRGETQYF	TGCGCCAGCAGCATAGACAGGGGAGAGACCCAGTACTTC
TRBD1	many	TRBV20-1	TRBJ1-1	CSANLGTGVGAFF	TGCAGTGCTAACCTTGGGACAGGGGTGGGGGCTTTCTTT
TRBD1	.	TRBV6-5	TRBJ1-2	CASSSYGQERYGYTF	TGTGCCAGCAGTTCCTACGGACAGGAAAGATATGGCTACACCTTC
.	many	TRBV7-9	TRBJ1-2	CASSLEGGRGYTF	TGTGCCAGCAGCTTAGAGGGGGGTCGCGGCTACACCTTC
TRBD1	many	TRBV6-5	TRBJ1-5	CASKVTGRNQPQHF	TGTGCCAGCAAAGTGACAGGGCGGAATCAGCCCCAGCATTTT